The 29 T cell receptor beta chains listed next were all sequenced from one sample in a study of blood T cell repertoires in COVID-19. The repertoire was sequenced with immunoSEQ multiplex PCR; TCRdb's copy has only in-frame clones and lacks some. The table has some 340,000 clones, over 70% seen once; the top ten hold just under 3%. What was sequenced was peripheral blood. The receptors shown here come from a man aged 25 to 40 with active or convalescent COVID-19.

The chain recombines TRBV5-1 with TRBJ2-7; TRBD1 is a possible D gene (6 bases). Deletions cut 3 bases from V and 12 bases from J, with 16 bases between. The germline CDR1 and CDR2 sequences are SGHRS and YFSETQ. The CDR3 is 12 amino acids. As DNA, the CDR3 is TGCGCCAGCAGCTCCGACAGGCGTGAGTCGTACTTC. Translating it yields CASSSDRRESYF.

The chain is built from TRBV10-3 and TRBJ2-5; TRBD1 might be the D (7 bases). This CDR3 has 14 amino acids. V gave up 4 bases and J gave up 2 bases, with 11 bases separating them. Germline V lookup: CDR1 ENHRY, CDR2 SYGVKD. DNA of the CDR3: TGTGCCATCAGTGTGACAGGGACTCAAGAGACCCAGTACTTC. Protein product: CAISVTGTQETQYF.

This chain connects TRBV24-1 to TRBJ1-4, with 8 bases matching TRBD1. V lost 4 bases to trimming and J lost 8 bases; unmatched junction nucleotides: 8. The CDR3 extends over 15 amino acids. Germline V gene sequence: CDR1 KGHDR, CDR2 SFDVKD. CDR3 amino acids: CATSETGTGGEKLFF. CDR3 sequence (DNA): TGTGCCACCAGTGAAACCGGGACAGGCGGGGAAAAACTGTTTTTT.

The gene calls are TRBV14 and TRBJ1-2; a weak D match, TRBD1 (6 bases). The CDR3 is 13 residues long. The V gene's germline CDR1 is SGHDN and CDR2 FVKESK. Trimming stripped 5 bases from V and 8 bases from J, with 15 bases between. The CDR3 region is CASSSDRMEGYTF. CDR3 sequence (DNA): TGTGCCAGCAGCTCTGACAGGATGGAGGGCTACACCTTC.

This sequence joins TRBV6-2 or TRBV6-3 and TRBJ2-1; 7 positions match TRBD2. J gave up 4 bases and V 2 bases, and 14 bases lay outside the gene matches. CDR1 MNHEY and CDR2 SVGEGT come from the germline V gene. This CDR3 is 18 amino acids long. The CDR3 nucleotides read TGTGCCAGCAGTTACGCGCCTGGGGGGGTGCCTTATTACAATGAGCAGTTCTTC. This gives the protein CASSYAPGGVPYYNEQFF.

The chain carries TRBV6-5 and TRBJ2-7; D may be TRBD2 (6 bases). The ends were cut back, 8 bases at V and 7 bases at J, with 24 bases in the middle. The CDR3 totals 15 residues. Germline-derived CDR1 and CDR2 are MNHEY and SVGAGI. The DNA of the CDR3 is TGTGCCAGCGGTCCCCCGGGACTCGTAAATGAGGAGCAGTACTTC. Its protein product is CASGPPGLVNEEQYF.

This sequence joins TRBV7-6 and TRBJ1-3, with TRBD1 as a possible D gene (5 bases). With 5 bases removed from V and 0 bases from J, the gap between germline ends came to 11 bases. The CDR3 has 15 residues. Germline lookup yields CDR1 SGHVS and CDR2 FNYEAQ. CDR3 residues: CASSPAGNSGNTIYF. In nucleotides, the CDR3 is TGTGCCAGCAGCCCGGCAGGGAACTCTGGAAACACCATATATTTT.

Written as DNA, the CDR3 is TGTGCCAGCTCCAATAGCGGGAGAGGGTACGAGCAGTACTTC. This gives the protein CASSNSGRGYEQYF. The chain couples TRBV2 to TRBJ2-7; 9 nucleotides match TRBD2. The CDR3 sequence is 14 residues long. Trimming at V came to 8 bases and at J to 4 bases, leaving 9 bases not matched to a gene. The germline CDR1 and CDR2 sequences are SNHLY and FYNNEI.

This chain joins TRBV2 and TRBJ1-5, with 8 bases matching TRBD1. Trimming at V came to 4 bases and at J to 6 bases, leaving 5 bases not matched to a gene. This CDR3 spans 14 amino acids. Per the germline V gene, CDR1 is SNHLY and CDR2 is FYNNEI. The CDR3 protein is CASSGSGGGQPQHF. CDR3 sequence (DNA): TGTGCCAGCAGTGGGTCAGGGGGCGGTCAGCCCCAGCATTTT.

J is TRBJ2-3 and V is TRBV7-3, with 9 bases aligning to TRBD2. The V segment lost 6 bases and the J segment 3 bases; nucleotides outside the gene matches: 4. The CDR3 sequence is 14 residues long. Germline assignment: CDR1 SGHTA and CDR2 FQGTGA. The CDR3 region has the DNA TGTGCCAGCAGTTTGAGCGGGGGGACAGATACGCAGTATTTT. Its protein product is CASSLSGGTDTQYF.

V is TRBV5-1 and J is TRBJ2-2; possible D gene TRBD1, 7 bases. Trimming pared 4 bases from V and 1 base from J, leaving 17 bases between. The CDR3 runs to 17 residues. Germline CDR1 and CDR2: SGHRS and YFSETQ. Here the CDR3 DNA reads TGCGCCAGCAGCATACGCCGCGGGACAGAGAACACCGGGGAGCTGTTTTTT. Translating it yields CASSIRRGTENTGELFF.

The DNA for the CDR3 is TGTGCCAGCAGCTTAGGGGGACATGGAACTAATGAAAAACTGTTTTTT. Translating gives CASSLGGHGTNEKLFF. This chain joins TRBV7-9 and TRBJ1-4; tentatively, D is TRBD1 (6 bases). The length of the CDR3 is 16 residues. Germline V gene sequence: CDR1 SEHNR, CDR2 FQNEAQ (reference sequence). V was pared by 1 base and J by 1 base, with 10 bases between.

This sequence joins TRBV5-1 and TRBJ2-2; D is perhaps TRBD1 (6 bases). The CDR3 runs to 21 residues. Germline V gene sequence: CDR1 SGHRS, CDR2 YFSETQ. Trimming pared 4 bases from V and 4 bases from J, leaving 32 bases between. CDR3 DNA: TGCGCCAGCAGCCCGGAACCGCCCCTGCCAGGGGTAGTTAGGCTCACCGGGGAGCTGTTTTTT. Its translation: CASSPEPPLPGVVRLTGELFF.

V and J are TRBV28 and TRBJ2-1, with TRBD2 matching over 11 bases. CDR1 is MDHEN, CDR2 SYDVKM, per germline. After removal of 4 bases from V and 3 bases from J, the junction contained 5 bases not matched to a gene. The CDR3 runs 16 residues. The DNA of the CDR3 is TGTGCCAGCAGTTCCCCCGGGACTAGCGGCTACAATGAGCAGTTCTTC. As protein: CASSSPGTSGYNEQFF.

This chain links TRBV9 with TRBJ1-6; the D gene is possibly TRBD1 (5 bases). This CDR3 is 13 amino acids long. V lost 4 bases to trimming and J lost 7 bases, with 9 bases between them. The germline gives CDR1 SGDLS, CDR2 YYNGEE. CDR3 DNA sequence: TGTGCCAGCAGCCCTCACAGGAATTCACCCCTCCACTTT. It specifies CASSPHRNSPLHF. The full variable domain, its missing parts supplied by reference TRBV9 and TRBJ1-6, is DSGVTQTPKHLITATGQRVTLRCSPRSGDLSVYWYQQSLDQGLQFLIQYYNGEERAKGNILERFSAQQFPDLHSELNLSSLELGDSALYFCASSPHRNSPLHFGNGTRLTVT.

This chain uses TRBV7-3 with TRBJ2-2; 11 bases are a match to TRBD2. The V segment lost 8 bases and the J segment 4 bases; nucleotides outside the gene matches: 6. Per germline, CDR1 SGHTA and CDR2 FQGTGA. The CDR3 loop spans 15 amino acids. The CDR3 nucleotides are TGTGCCAGCGGTCCGGGACTAGCGGTCACCGGGGAGCTGTTTTTT. It yields the protein CASGPGLAVTGELFF.

This sequence joins TRBV7-9 and TRBJ1-1, with 8 bases that match TRBD1. The V gene's germline CDR1 is SEHNR and CDR2 FQNEAQ (reference sequence). The CDR3 spans 17 residues. V was clipped by 3 bases and J by 0 bases; unmatched bases: 9. The CDR3 DNA sequence: TGTGCCAGCAGCTTTCCAACCAGGGGGCAAATGAACACTGAAGCTTTCTTT. Its protein product is CASSFPTRGQMNTEAFF.

V and J are TRBV5-1 and TRBJ2-1; D possibly corresponds to TRBD2 (5 bases). The length of the CDR3 is 17 residues. V was pared by 4 bases and J by 0 bases, with 17 bases between. The germline gives CDR1 SGHRS, CDR2 YFSETQ. The DNA of the CDR3 is TGCGCCAGCAGCCCTTTGGGGAGCTGGGTCTCCTACAATGAGCAGTTCTTC. The encoded protein is CASSPLGSWVSYNEQFF.

The chain couples TRBV5-1 to TRBJ2-1; 8 nucleotides match TRBD2. Trimming at V came to 7 bases and at J to 6 bases, leaving 12 bases not matched to a gene. This CDR3 is 15 amino acids long. Germline lookup yields CDR1 SGHRS and CDR2 YFSETQ. This chain's CDR3 is CASSWIGGAGNEQFF. For the CDR3, the DNA is TGCGCCAGCTCCTGGATCGGGGGGGCCGGCAATGAGCAGTTCTTC.

The table lists this clone with a count of one. The V gene is TRBV11-1, the J gene TRBJ2-1; D is undetermined. Germline CDR1 is SGHAT and CDR2 is FQDESV (reference sequence). This CDR3 contains 14 residues. V dropped 4 bases and J dropped 4 bases, with 11 bases sitting between them. The CDR3 reads CASSSPPPYNEQFF. CDR3 nucleotides: TGTGCCAGCAGCTCTCCCCCTCCTTACAATGAGCAGTTCTTC.

The genes are TRBV9 and TRBJ1-5, with D possibly TRBD1 on 6 matching bases. CDR3 size: 17 residues. The V gene lost 6 bases and the J gene lost 4 bases, with 23 bases spanning the gap. CDR1 SGDLS and CDR2 YYNGEE come from the germline V gene. The DNA of the CDR3 is TGTGCCAGCATCCCTATCCTCCGGGACACATCGAATCAGCCCCAGCATTTT. Residues: CASIPILRDTSNQPQHF. Full variable domain (remainder filled in from reference TRBV9 and TRBJ1-5): DSGVTQTPKHLITATGQRVTLRCSPRSGDLSVYWYQQSLDQGLQFLIQYYNGEERAKGNILERFSAQQFPDLHSELNLSSLELGDSALYFCASIPILRDTSNQPQHFGDGTRLSIL.

This chain links TRBV6-6 with TRBJ2-2; 10 bases fit TRBD1. CDR3 length: 18 amino acids. Unmatched junction bases numbered 10, after V lost 5 bases and J lost 1 base. CDR1 and CDR2 from the germline V gene are MNHNY and SVGAGI (reference sequence). CDR3 residues: CASSRTGTGVGNTGELFF. CDR3 coding DNA: TGTGCCAGCAGTCGAACCGGGACAGGGGTCGGGAACACCGGGGAGCTGTTTTTT.

The chain recombines TRBV4-3 with TRBJ1-2; no reliable D call. CDR3 length: 14 residues. Between the trimmed V and J ends, which lost 0 bases and 4 bases, there was a span of 9 bases. CDR1 and CDR2 from the germline V gene are LGHNA and YSLEER. The CDR3 region has the DNA TGCGCCAGCAGCCAAGATAGGAGGGCCTATGGCTACACCTTC. Translating gives CASSQDRRAYGYTF.

This clone occurred once. The gene calls are TRBV20-1 and TRBJ2-5; 10 bases are a match to TRBD1. Germline loops: CDR1 DFQATT, CDR2 SNEGSKA (reference sequence). Trimming at V came to 3 bases and at J to 5 bases, leaving 15 bases not matched to a gene. The CDR3 contains 17 residues. CDR3 nucleotide sequence: TGCAGTGCTAGTGGGACAGGGGTTGGGAGGGCCTACGAGACCCAGTACTTC. This translates into CSASGTGVGRAYETQYF.

The chain links TRBV7-2 to TRBJ2-1; 9 bases are shared with TRBD2. V lost 5 bases to trimming and J lost 8 bases; unmatched junction nucleotides: 13. CDR1 is SGHTA and CDR2 is FQGNSA in the germline V gene. The CDR3 length is 16 residues. CDR3 protein: CASSPHGVAGDDEQFF. For the CDR3, the DNA is TGTGCCAGCAGCCCTCATGGGGTAGCGGGAGACGATGAGCAGTTCTTC.

This chain links TRBV3-1 (or the pseudogene TRBV3-2) with TRBJ2-1; TRBD1 aligns across 10 bases. V lost 1 base and J lost 2; bases outside the gene matches: 8. The V gene's germline CDR1 is LGHDT and CDR2 YNNKEL (reference sequence). This CDR3 has 18 amino acids. CDR3 loop: CASSQAGSGTGAYNEQFF. In nucleotides, the CDR3 is TGTGCCAGCAGCCAAGCCGGTTCCGGGACAGGGGCCTACAATGAGCAGTTCTTC.

V gene TRBV20-1 combines with J gene TRBJ2-7, with D unclear. This CDR3 has 10 amino acids. The germline V gene has CDR1 DFQATT and CDR2 SNEGSKA (reference sequence). V shed 5 bases and J shed 4 bases, with 6 bases lying between them. Here the CDR3 reads CSAFSYEQYF. The DNA for the CDR3 is TGCAGTGCTTTTTCATACGAGCAGTACTTC.

The chain links TRBV29-1 to TRBJ2-7; TRBD1 is a possible D gene (6 bases). Trimming cost V 5 bases and J 0 bases, with 11 bases left between them. The CDR3 consists of 13 residues. Germline V gene sequence: CDR1 SQVTM, CDR2 ANQGSEA. CDR3 coding DNA: TGCAGCGTTACGACAGGCGACTCCTACGAGCAGTACTTC. Protein product: CSVTTGDSYEQYF.

The V and J genes are TRBV6-5 and TRBJ2-5, with D perhaps TRBD2 (6 bases). V lost 5 bases and J 5 bases, leaving 12 bases between the germline ends. In germline, CDR1 is MNHEY, CDR2 SVGAGI. The CDR3 spans 13 residues. The CDR3 region is CASSIAVEETQYF. As DNA, the CDR3 is TGTGCCAGCAGTATAGCGGTCGAGGAGACCCAGTACTTC.